These T cell receptor beta chains were read from a single sample in a study of spatial heterogeneity in lung cancer. TCRdb redid the calling of the 5' RACE reads with MiXCR, one entry per CDR3 protein. The sample gives about 90,000 distinct CDR3 sequences, 7% to 9% of which show up once; about 7% is in the top ten. The sample here was PBMCs, taken at surgery. Every receptor here comes from a male donor with early-stage non-small cell lung cancer. CDR3s include the opening cysteine and the closing phenylalanine or tryptophan. A D gene is named only where the DNA matches it firmly. The listing skips clone size in some rows; elsewhere it reads once, few, many or a size class.

J gene	clone size	V gene	D gene	CDR3 DNA	CDR3 protein
TRBJ2-1	many	TRBV30	-	TGTGCCTGGAGTTCGACTGAGGACGGGGGCTCCTACAATGAGCAGTTCTTC	CAWSSTEDGGSYNEQFF
TRBJ2-7	many	TRBV27	TRBD2	TGTGCCAGCAGTTTATCCCCAGGACTAGCCTACGAGCAGTACTTC	CASSLSPGLAYEQYF
TRBJ1-1	many	TRBV7-9	-	TGTGCCAGCAGCTTAAGAGGGCCTGAAGCTTTCTTT	CASSLRGPEAFF
TRBJ1-2	-	TRBV20-1	TRBD1	TGCAGTGCTATCGGACCGGGACAGCCCTATGGCTACACCTTC	CSAIGPGQPYGYTF
TRBJ1-5	few	TRBV2	TRBD1	TGTGCCAGCAGGGGACAGGGTAGCAATCAGCCCCAGCATTTT	CASRGQGSNQPQHF
TRBJ2-7	few	TRBV7-6	-	TGTGCCAGCAGCTTAGGCCCCACAGCGAGCTCCTACGAGCAGTACTTC	CASSLGPTASSYEQYF
TRBJ1-1	-	TRBV11-2	TRBD1	TGTGCCAGCAGCTTCAGGACAGGGTGGAGCACTGAAGCTTTCTTT	CASSFRTGWSTEAFF
TRBJ2-1	-	TRBV20-1	-	TGCAGTGCTCCTGACCCGGGGCCATCCTACAATGAGCAGTTCTTC	CSAPDPGPSYNEQFF
TRBJ2-3	few	TRBV5-6	TRBD1	TGTGCCAGCAGCTGGGACAGAAGCACAGATACGCAGTATTTT	CASSWDRSTDTQYF
TRBJ1-4	-	TRBV7-2	-	TGTGCCAGCAGCTTAGGTCAGGGGACTAACGAAAAACTGTTTTTT	CASSLGQGTNEKLFF
TRBJ2-4	many	TRBV7-2	TRBD1	TGTGCCAGCAGCTGGGACAGGGCCAAAAACATTCAGTACTTC	CASSWDRAKNIQYF
TRBJ2-7	many	TRBV6-5	-	TGTGCCAGCAGTTATGGGTTTGCCTACGAGCAGTACTTC	CASSYGFAYEQYF
TRBJ2-5	-	TRBV30	TRBD2	TGTGCCTGGAGACTAGCGGGGGGAGAGACCCAGTACTTC	CAWRLAGGETQYF
TRBJ1-6	-	TRBV21-1	-	TGTGCCAGCAGCTTGGGACTATTCAAGCTAGATTCACCCCTCCACTTT	CASSLGLFKLDSPLHF
TRBJ2-7	few	TRBV9	TRBD2	TGTGCCAGCAGCGCCGCTAGCGGGCTTAACTACGAGCAGTACTTC	CASSAASGLNYEQYF
TRBJ2-2	many	TRBV5-4	-	TGTGCCAGCAGCATCACCGGGACGGCGAACACCGGGGAGCTGTTTTTT	CASSITGTANTGELFF
TRBJ1-1	-	TRBV2	TRBD1	TGTGCCAGCAGTGAACAGGGGGCTTTGAACACTGAAGCTTTCTTT	CASSEQGALNTEAFF
TRBJ2-7	-	TRBV12-3/TRBV12-4	-	TGTGCCAGCAGTTTACGCTCCCCTCCCTCCGAGCAGTACTTC	CASSLRSPPSEQYF
TRBJ2-1	-	TRBV20-1	TRBD2	TGCAGTGCTATCCGAGGGGAGGGTAGTTATGAGCAGTTCTTC	CSAIRGEGSYEQFF
TRBJ2-1	-	TRBV24-1	TRBD2	TGTGCCACCAGTGCCTATGGACTAGCGGGAGAACAGTTCTTC	CATSAYGLAGEQFF
TRBJ1-1	-	TRBV10-3	-	TGTGCCATCATGGGTCTAGACACTGAAGCTTTCTTT	CAIMGLDTEAFF
TRBJ2-3	-	TRBV11-1	TRBD2	TGTGCCAGCAGCTTAGACGTCGCTAGCGGGGGGTCAGATACGCAGTATTTT	CASSLDVASGGSDTQYF
TRBJ2-5	few	TRBV20-1	TRBD2	TGCAGTGCTAGAGAGACTAGCGTTTGGACCCAGTACTTC	CSARETSVWTQYF
TRBJ1-1	-	TRBV5-1	TRBD1	TGCGCCAGCAGCCGAGGAGGGACAGGGGGCTCCGGCACTGAAGCTTTCTTT	CASSRGGTGGSGTEAFF
TRBJ2-2	many	TRBV10-1	TRBD2	TGCGCCAGCAGTGACCCGGGGGGCACCGGGGAGCTGTTTTTT	CASSDPGGTGELFF
TRBJ1-5	many	TRBV21-1	-	TGTGCCAGCAGCCTCGGCGACAATCAGCCCCAGCATTTT	CASSLGDNQPQHF
TRBJ2-7	-	TRBV5-6	-	TGTGCCAGCAGCCGGATTATCTTACGGGACACAAGACCGTACGAGCAGTACTTC	CASSRIILRDTRPYEQYF
TRBJ2-7	many	TRBV28	-	TGTGCCAGCAGTTTTGTCAGGGGCTTTGGCGAGCAGTACTTC	CASSFVRGFGEQYF
TRBJ2-3	many	TRBV11-2	TRBD2	TGTGCCAGCAGCTCTTTTTGGACTAGCGGGAGTGCCACAGATACGCAGTATTTT	CASSSFWTSGSATDTQYF
TRBJ1-1	-	TRBV27	TRBD1	TGTGCCAGCAACCAACTAGGGGGCAACACTGAAGCTTTCTTT	CASNQLGGNTEAFF
TRBJ2-3	few	TRBV20-1	-	TGCAGTGCTTCCGACGGGAGCACAGATACGCAGTATTTT	CSASDGSTDTQYF
TRBJ2-2	few	TRBV20-1	-	TGCAGTGCTAGAGATATATCCCACACCGGGGAGCTGTTTTTT	CSARDISHTGELFF
TRBJ2-1	-	TRBV5-1	-	TGCGCCAGCAGCTTGCAGCACAATGAGCAGTTCTTC	CASSLQHNEQFF
TRBJ2-1	many	TRBV28	TRBD2	TGTGCCAGCAGTTCCCGGACTAGCGGGAGAATCCCCTACAATGAGCAGTTCTTC	CASSSRTSGRIPYNEQFF
TRBJ2-5	-	TRBV18	TRBD1	TGTGCCAGCTCACCAGACAGGGGACAGACCCAGTACTTC	CASSPDRGQTQYF
TRBJ2-2	many	TRBV29-1	TRBD1	TGCAGCGGACAGGGGACCCCGAACACCGGGGAGCTGTTTTTT	CSGQGTPNTGELFF
TRBJ2-7	-	TRBV6-2/TRBV6-3	-	TGTGCCAGCAGCTACAGGGCCTCCTCCTACGAGCAGTACTTC	CASSYRASSYEQYF
TRBJ2-3	many	TRBV10-3	TRBD2	TGTGCCATCAGTCAGGGGACTAGCGGGGGTTCAGATACGCAGTATTTT	CAISQGTSGGSDTQYF
TRBJ1-6	-	TRBV5-5	-	TGTGCCAGCAGCTTGGGGGGCAATTCACCCCTCCACTTT	CASSLGGNSPLHF
TRBJ2-7	-	TRBV15	TRBD2	TGTGCCACGCAACCACGACAGCGGGGGCCCGTTTACGAGCAGTACTTC	CATQPRQRGPVYEQYF
TRBJ2-3	few	TRBV5-1	-	TGCGCCAGCAGCTTGATTGACACAGATACGCAGTATTTT	CASSLIDTDTQYF
TRBJ2-3	-	TRBV5-6	TRBD2	TGTGCCAGCAGCCCAGGGACTAGCGGGGGGTACGCAGATACGCAGTATTTT	CASSPGTSGGYADTQYF
TRBJ2-6	few	TRBV5-1	-	TGCGCCAGCAGCCAAAGTATGCTTTCAGGGGCCAACGTCCTGACTTTC	CASSQSMLSGANVLTF
TRBJ2-2	few	TRBV28	-	TGTGCCAGCAGTGCCTCGCCCGGGGAGCTGTTTTTT	CASSASPGELFF
TRBJ2-1	-	TRBV20-1	TRBD2	TGCAGTGCTAGAGACTCGGAAGGGATTAGCGGGAGGGGCTACAATGAGCAGTTCTTC	CSARDSEGISGRGYNEQFF
TRBJ1-5	few	TRBV21-1	-	TGTGCCAGCAGCGTAAAAAGGGAGGAGACCAATCAGCCCCAGCATTTT	CASSVKREETNQPQHF
TRBJ2-4	few	TRBV6-5	TRBD2	TGTGCCAGCAGAGTTAGCGGGGGAGCCAAAAACATTCAGTACTTC	CASRVSGGAKNIQYF
TRBJ2-1	-	TRBV2	TRBD2	TGTGCCAGCAGGGCCGGGACTAGCGGGACCCATGAGCAGTTCTTC	CASRAGTSGTHEQFF
TRBJ2-3	many	TRBV29-1	-	TGCAGCGTTGATGCGGGCACAGATACGCAGTATTTT	CSVDAGTDTQYF
TRBJ2-6	many	TRBV29-1	TRBD2	TGCAGCGTCAAAGGGACTAGTGAGAGCTCTGGGGCCAACGTCCTGACTTTC	CSVKGTSESSGANVLTF
TRBJ2-2	few	TRBV20-1	-	TGCAGTGCGGATAGGGACACCGGGGAGCTGTTTTTT	CSADRDTGELFF
TRBJ2-7	medium-sized	TRBV20-1	-	TGCAGTGCTAGAGGGGGACAAGCCTACGAGCAGTACTTC	CSARGGQAYEQYF
TRBJ2-5	-	TRBV21-1	-	TGTGCCAGCAGGGACCGGGACAGAGGTTTCCAAGAGACCCAGTACTTC	CASRDRDRGFQETQYF
TRBJ2-7	-	TRBV6-5	-	TGTGCCAGCAGTTACTCGCAGGGCTGGAGCGAGCAGTACTTC	CASSYSQGWSEQYF
TRBJ2-5	-	TRBV5-1	-	TGCGCCAGCAGCTTGGTTCCATCAGAGACCCAGTACTTC	CASSLVPSETQYF
TRBJ2-1	few	TRBV7-2	TRBD1	TGTGCCAGCCGTCCAGTCGGGACAGGCCCAATCTCTGGCTCCTACAATGAGCAGTTCTTC	CASRPVGTGPISGSYNEQFF
TRBJ1-4	-	TRBV11-2	-	TGTGCCAGCAGCTACAATTCGGGGCAAGGGTTGGGGACGGCTAATGAAAAACTGTTTTTT	CASSYNSGQGLGTANEKLFF
TRBJ2-3	few	TRBV6-1	-	TGTGCCAGCAGTGAAGACTGGGCGGCTATCACAGATACGCAGTATTTT	CASSEDWAAITDTQYF
TRBJ1-5	many	TRBV19	-	TGTGCCAGTAGCCCTATTGCAAGCAGGCAGCCCCAGCATTTT	CASSPIASRQPQHF
TRBJ2-1	few	TRBV12-3/TRBV12-4	TRBD2	TGTGCCAGCAGTGCCGGGACTAGGGGTATCTACAATGAGCAGTTCTTC	CASSAGTRGIYNEQFF